Listed below are T cell receptor beta chains from one sample, sequenced in a study of T cell responses to AZD1222 COVID-19 vaccine. Some clones are missing from TCRdb's copy, which holds only in-frame ones; the method was immunoSEQ multiplex PCR. Here the sample spans 150,000 or so clones, 80% to 95% being singletons. The sample in question was peripheral blood, obtained 28 days after the second AZD1222 dose. Receptor source: an adult who received the AZD1222 COVID-19 vaccine. Both conserved end residues are part of each CDR3. The D gene is left open where the match is weak. Not every row has a clone size; where given, it reads once, few, many or a size class.

NA,TRBJ1-5,TRBV2,NA,TGTGCCAGCAGGGCCGGGGGTCGGTATCAGCCCCAGCATTTT,CASRAGGRYQPQHF
NA,TRBJ2-5,TRBV7-2,NA,TGTGCCAGCAGCTTAGCATCCGTAGGGACCGGGGAGACCCAGTACTTC,CASSLASVGTGETQYF
TRBD1,TRBJ1-1,TRBV28,NA,TGTGCCAGCAGTTACAGGGGGTTGAACACTGAAGCTTTCTTT,CASSYRGLNTEAFF
NA,TRBJ1-1,TRBV27,NA,TGTGCCACCACAAGCGGGACTGAAGCTTTCTTT,CATTSGTEAFF
NA,TRBJ1-4,TRBV5-5,NA,TGTGCCAGCAGCCGTCAATTGGGGGGCGCGGCAACTAATGAAAAACTGTTTTTT,CASSRQLGGAATNEKLFF
NA,TRBJ1-5,TRBV15,NA,TGTGCCACCAGCAGAGAATACCATCAGCCCCAGCATTTT,CATSREYHQPQHF
TRBD2,TRBJ2-2,TRBV7-3,NA,TGTGCCAGCAGCTCACGCCTGCAGGCGGGAGGGAACACCGGGGAGCTGTTTTTT,CASSSRLQAGGNTGELFF
NA,TRBJ1-2,TRBV28,NA,TGTGCCAGCAGAGGCACAGCGCACTATGGCTACACCTTC,CASRGTAHYGYTF
NA,TRBJ2-2,TRBV4-1,NA,TGCGCCAGCAGCCAAAGGGCTACGGGGACCGGGGAGCTGTTTTTT,CASSQRATGTGELFF
NA,TRBJ2-7,TRBV5-1,NA,TGCGCCAGCAGGGATGGGACGGAGCGCTACGAGCAGTACTTC,CASRDGTERYEQYF
NA,TRBJ1-6,TRBV27,NA,TGTGCCAGCAGTTCCGCGGGGACGGGGAATAATTCACCCCTCCACTTT,CASSSAGTGNNSPLHF
TRBD2,TRBJ2-1,TRBV7-3,once,TGTGCCAGCAGCGGACTAGCGGGAGGTGAGCAGTTCTTC,CASSGLAGGEQFF
NA,TRBJ1-3,TRBV4-3,NA,TGCGCCAGCAGCCAAGTAGGGGTTGGAAACACCATATATTTT,CASSQVGVGNTIYF
TRBD2,TRBJ2-2,TRBV5-4,NA,TGTGCCAGCAGCTTGGGCGGGAGGGCCAACACCGGGGAGCTGTTTTTT,CASSLGGRANTGELFF
NA,TRBJ2-3,TRBV28,NA,TGTGCCAGCAGTTTTCTACTCACAGATACGCAGTATTTT,CASSFLLTDTQYF
NA,TRBJ2-1,TRBV5-6,NA,TGTGCCAGCAGCTACCTCGTCAATGAGCAGTTCTTC,CASSYLVNEQFF
TRBD2,TRBJ2-1,TRBV4-1,once,TGCGCCAGCAGCCAAATGGGACTAGCGCAGTTCTTC,CASSQMGLAQFF
NA,TRBJ1-1,TRBV27,NA,TGTGCCAGCAATCCCCAGGGAGGGACTGAAGCTTTCTTT,CASNPQGGTEAFF
NA,TRBJ1-5,TRBV27,NA,TGTGCCAGCAGTATCCGGGAGGGTAGCAATCAGCCCCAGCATTTT,CASSIREGSNQPQHF
NA,TRBJ1-3,TRBV3-1/TRBV3-2,NA,TGTGCCAGCAGCCCCCGGTGTCCCATACACGCACGAAACACCATATATTTT,CASSPRCPIHARNTIYF
TRBD1,TRBJ2-3,TRBV5-1,NA,TGCGCCAGCAGCCCACAGGGGTTGCCCACAGATACGCAGTATTTT,CASSPQGLPTDTQYF
NA,TRBJ1-3,TRBV6-2/TRBV6-3,NA,TGTGCCAGCAGTCTACACGGAAACACCATATATTTT,CASSLHGNTIYF
NA,TRBJ1-1,TRBV9,NA,TGTGCCAGCAGCGTCGCGTCAGGGCGTGAAGCTTTCTTT,CASSVASGREAFF
NA,TRBJ1-1,TRBV4-3,NA,TGCGCCAGCAGCAGCACTTCGAACACTGAAGCTTTCTTT,CASSSTSNTEAFF
TRBD1,TRBJ1-2,TRBV24-1,NA,TGTGCCACCAGTGATCGGACAGGGGAGGGCTACACCTTC,CATSDRTGEGYTF
TRBD2,TRBJ2-1,TRBV14,once,TGTGCCAGCAGCCAAGGGACTAGCGGGTCTGTTTTCTACAATGAGCAGTTCTTC,CASSQGTSGSVFYNEQFF
TRBD1,TRBJ1-5,TRBV15,NA,TGTGCCACCGCGGGACAGGGTAATCAGCCCCAGCATTTT,CATAGQGNQPQHF
NA,TRBJ2-1,TRBV19,NA,TGTGCCAGTAGTATACTATCGGGTGGGAACAATGAGCAGTTCTTC,CASSILSGGNNEQFF
TRBD2,TRBJ2-7,TRBV27,NA,TGTGCCGCAGCGAGCGGGAGTGGCTCCTACGAGCAGTACTTC,CAAASGSGSYEQYF
TRBD1,TRBJ1-1,TRBV7-9,NA,TGTGCCAGCAGCCTTGGACAGGGGGTCGAGACTGAAGCTTTCTTT,CASSLGQGVETEAFF
TRBD1,TRBJ2-1,TRBV6-5,NA,TGTGCCAGCAGCCAACTTGGGACAGCATACAATGAGCAGTTCTTC,CASSQLGTAYNEQFF
TRBD2,TRBJ2-7,TRBV11-1,NA,TGTGCCAGCAGCAAGGGACTAGCGGGACCCTCCTACGAGCAGTACTTC,CASSKGLAGPSYEQYF